This entry lists 14 T cell receptor beta chains sequenced from one sample in a study of shared clonotypes between healthy human individuals. Only in-frame clones appear in the TCRdb table, and some are missing; sequencing was by immunoSEQ multiplex PCR. The sample has 490,000 or so clones; around 80% are singletons. The sample taken for sequencing was PBMCs. Every receptor here comes from a woman in her forties in good health. Some clones in this sample may be carry-over from other donors' samples.

This clone was found many times. The chain couples TRBV7-2 to TRBJ2-5; D is undetermined. Germline V CDR1 and CDR2: SGHTA, FQGNSA. This CDR3 has 12 residues. Between the trimmed V and J ends, which lost 5 bases and 4 bases, there was a span of 8 bases. CDR3 sequence (DNA): TGTGCCAGCAGCAAGTGGTCAGAGACCCAGTACTTC. This codes for CASSKWSETQYF.

In its sample, this clone was seen once. The rearrangement uses TRBV18 and TRBJ1-1, with D unclear. Trimming left V 3 bases short and J 5 bases short, with 19 bases between. Germline V gives CDR1 KGHSH, CDR2 LQKENI. The CDR3 length is 16 residues. CDR3 loop: CASSPGQAGQGTEAFF. The CDR3 DNA reads as TGTGCCAGCTCACCTGGGCAGGCCGGCCAAGGGACTGAAGCTTTCTTT. The full variable domain, completed using reference TRBV18 and TRBJ1-1, is NAGVMQNPRHLVRRRGQEARLRCSPMKGHSHVYWYRQLPEEGLKFMVYLQKENIIDESGMPKERFSAEFPKEGPSILRIQQVVRGDSAAYFCASSPGQAGQGTEAFFGQGTRLTVV.

This sequence joins TRBV4-3 and TRBJ1-2, with TRBD1 as a possible D gene (5 bases). The CDR3 is 16 amino acids. Germline lookup yields CDR1 LGHNA and CDR2 YSLEER. Trimming shortened V by 0 bases and J by 4 bases, and 15 bases separated the two germline ends. The CDR3 region has the DNA TGCGCCAGCAGCCAAGATTGGGGCAGGAGCCTCTATGGCTACACCTTC. Protein: CASSQDWGRSLYGYTF.

This chain uses TRBV27 with TRBJ1-2, with 7 nucleotides matching TRBD1. J was trimmed by 0 bases and V by 6 bases; bases with no gene match: 10. The CDR3 has 16 residues. Per germline, CDR1 MNHEY and CDR2 SMNVEV (reference sequence). The CDR3 here is CASRGGFQGANYGYTF. CDR3 nucleotides: TGTGCCAGCAGAGGTGGGTTCCAGGGGGCTAACTATGGCTACACCTTC.

The V and J genes are TRBV28 and TRBJ2-7; possible D gene TRBD2, 5 bases. V was trimmed by 3 bases and J by 1 base, leaving 13 bases between them. Germline V gives CDR1 MDHEN, CDR2 SYDVKM. This CDR3 is built from 15 residues. The CDR3 spells CASSLSGGLSYEQYF. Written as DNA, the CDR3 is TGTGCCAGCAGTTTGTCTGGCGGGTTGTCCTACGAGCAGTACTTC. Based on the CDR3 plus reference TRBV28 and TRBJ2-7, the full variable domain is DVKVTQSSRYLVKRTGEKVFLECVQDMDHENMFWYRQDPGLGLRLIYFSYDVKMKEKGDIPEGYSVSREKKERFSLILESASTNQTSMYLCASSLSGGLSYEQYFGPGTRLTVT.

The chain joins TRBV30 to TRBJ1-3; D unresolved. The CDR3 extends over 14 amino acids. Germline CDR1 GTSNPN, CDR2 SVGIG (reference sequence). V lost 0 bases and J 1 base, leaving 7 bases between the germline ends. CDR3 nucleotides: TGTGCCTGGAGTGTAACGGGGTCTGGAAACACCATATATTTT. This encodes CAWSVTGSGNTIYF.

The chain combines TRBV15 with TRBJ2-7; D not resolved. V was shortened by 0 bases and J by 3 bases, with 12 bases between the two germline ends. The CDR3 has 15 residues. Germline CDR1 and CDR2: LNHNV and YYDKDF (reference sequence). The CDR3 DNA is TGTGCCACCAGCAGAGATCTGGTCACACACTACGAGCAGTACTTC. Amino acids: CATSRDLVTHYEQYF.

The rearrangement uses TRBV30 and TRBJ2-3; possibly TRBD2 for D (5 bases). Germline V gives CDR1 GTSNPN, CDR2 SVGIG (reference sequence). Between the trimmed V and J ends, which lost 0 bases and 3 bases, there was a span of 19 bases. The CDR3 is 17 residues long. The CDR3, as DNA: TGTGCCTGGAGTGTACGGGGTAGCAGGACCTCGACAGATACGCAGTATTTT. Translation gives CAWSVRGSRTSTDTQYF.

The chain has TRBV2 and TRBJ2-1; 13 bases line up with TRBD2. J lost 8 bases, V lost 4 bases, and 5 bases had no gene match. Germline V gives CDR1 SNHLY, CDR2 FYNNEI. The CDR3 has 15 residues. Here the CDR3 reads CASSGTSGSMDEQFF. The CDR3 region has the DNA TGTGCCAGCAGTGGGACTAGCGGGAGTATGGATGAGCAGTTCTTC. Combining the CDR3 with reference TRBV2 and TRBJ2-1 gives the whole variable domain EPEVTQTPSHQVTQMGQEVILRCVPISNHLYFYWYRQILGQKVEFLVSFYNNEISEKSEIFDDQFSVERPDGSNFTLKIRSTKLEDSAMYFCASSGTSGSMDEQFFGPGTRLTVL.

The rearrangement uses TRBV5-1 and TRBJ1-4; 7 nucleotides line up with TRBD1. The CDR3 is made up of 14 amino acids. J gave up 8 bases and V 4 bases, and 8 bases lay outside the gene matches. Germline lookup yields CDR1 SGHRS and CDR2 YFSETQ. The CDR3 is CASSLGQLEEKLFF. CDR3 nucleotides: TGCGCCAGCAGCCTGGGACAGTTAGAAGAAAAACTGTTTTTT.

Note on this clone: The sample holds other DNA sequences that translate to the same CDR3. The chain's CDR3 is CASSLRTGYNQPQHF. The CDR3 nucleotides are TGTGCCAGCAGCTTAAGGACAGGCTACAATCAGCCCCAGCATTTT. This chain uses TRBV7-2 with TRBJ1-5; 7 nucleotides align to TRBD1. After removal of 2 bases from V and 3 bases from J, the junction contained 4 bases not matched to a gene. From germline, CDR1 is SGHTA and CDR2 FQGNSA. The length of the CDR3 is 15 residues.

V gene TRBV5-1 combines with J gene TRBJ1-1; 10 nucleotides align to TRBD1. The trim removed 5 bases at V and 3 bases at J, leaving 4 bases unmatched. Germline V CDR1 and CDR2: SGHRS, YFSETQ. The CDR3 spans 14 residues. The CDR3 DNA follows: TGCGCCAGCAGGACAGGGGGCGGGGACACTGAAGCTTTCTTT. This translates into CASRTGGGDTEAFF.

On this clone: It differs at one base from a far larger clone, so likely a read error. This chain joins TRBV6-6 and TRBJ1-1, with D possibly matching TRBD1 (5 bases). From germline, CDR1 is MNHNY and CDR2 SVGAGI (reference sequence). Trimming removed 4 bases from V and 8 bases from J, with 17 bases in between. The CDR3 loop spans 14 amino acids. DNA for the CDR3: TGTGCCAGCAGTTGGGTACCGGGGGTTGGGGAAGCTTTCTTT. Translating gives CASSWVPGVGEAFF.

This clone was counted only a few times. The chain recombines TRBV7-2 with TRBJ2-1; D is unresolved. The germline V gene has CDR1 SGHTA and CDR2 FQGNSA. The CDR3 is made up of 9 amino acids. In DNA form, the CDR3 reads TGTGCAAGCCCCAATGAGCAGTTCTTC. The encoded protein is CASPNEQFF.